These 14 T cell receptor beta chains originate from one sample sequenced in a study of T cell responses to AZD1222 COVID-19 vaccine. Clones were read by immunoSEQ multiplex PCR, and TCRdb kept only the in-frame ones, dropping some. The sample lists around 120,000 clones, more than 75% occurring once. Sequencing was performed on peripheral blood, taken on day 0 of AZD1222 vaccination. These TCRs come from an adult in good health.

By share, this clone counts as medium-sized. The genes are TRBV11-2 and TRBJ2-7; D might be TRBD1 (5 bases). V lost 0 bases and J 5 bases, leaving 11 bases between the germline ends. This CDR3 contains 14 residues. CDR1 and CDR2 from the germline V gene are SGHAT and FQNNGV. The CDR3 DNA reads TGTGCCAGCAGCTTAGAAGGGGAAAGTGACGAGCAGTACTTC. This gives the protein CASSLEGESDEQYF.

This clone was seen ten or more times. V and J are TRBV7-9 and TRBJ1-5; D unresolved. CDR3 size: 13 residues. Germline lookup yields CDR1 SEHNR and CDR2 FQNEAQ (reference sequence). V was shortened by 5 bases and J by 6 bases, with 11 bases between the two germline ends. In DNA, the CDR3 is TGTGCCAGCAGCCCCCCGGGGAGTCAGCCCCAGCATTTT. This gives the protein CASSPPGSQPQHF.

This rearrangement joins TRBV7-8 to TRBJ1-4; no clear D. Germline V lookup: CDR1 SGHVS, CDR2 FQNEAQ. V was trimmed by 1 base and J by 6 bases, leaving 3 bases between them. This CDR3 is 12 amino acids long. CDR3 protein: CASSLGDEKLFF. In DNA, the CDR3 is TGTGCCAGCAGCTTAGGGGATGAAAAACTGTTTTTT.

In this sample, this clone turned up a few times. Other DNA sequences in this specimen translate into the identical CDR3. The J gene is TRBJ1-1, the V gene TRBV28, with D unclear. Trimming removed 3 bases at V and 4 bases at J, with 3 bases between. The CDR3 contains 11 residues. Germline V CDR1 and CDR2: MDHEN, SYDVKM. CDR3 coding DNA: TGTGCCAGCAGTTTGGGCACTGAAGCTTTCTTT. It encodes CASSLGTEAFF.

The chain recombines TRBV2 with TRBJ1-2; D unresolved. The germline V gene has CDR1 SNHLY and CDR2 FYNNEI. The V gene lost 2 bases and the J gene lost 5 bases, with 6 bases spanning the gap. This CDR3 is 12 amino acids long. The CDR3 protein is CASSERGYGYTF. The CDR3 DNA reads as TGTGCCAGCAGTGAAAGAGGTTATGGCTACACCTTC.

The chain links TRBV6-2 or TRBV6-3 to TRBJ1-1; D unclear. Germline loops: CDR1 MNHEY, CDR2 SVGEGT. Trimming shortened V by 5 bases and J by 11 bases, and 15 bases separated the two germline ends. The CDR3 has 12 residues. CDR3 sequence (DNA): TGTGCCAGCAGTCCGACGGGGATTAACGCTTTCTTT. Translated, it gives CASSPTGINAFF.

The CDR3 DNA reads TGTGCCACAAACTTAGGGACAGGGGCTAGGGAGACCCAGTACTTC. Translation: CATNLGTGARETQYF. The chain has TRBV10-3 and TRBJ2-5; 10 bases are shared with TRBD1. CDR1 ENHRY and CDR2 SYGVKD come from the germline V gene. This CDR3 spans 15 amino acids. V was pared by 10 bases and J by 5 bases, with 13 bases of the junction left unmatched.

The chain carries TRBV7-3 and TRBJ2-2, with TRBD2 identical over 9 bases. Germline CDR1 is SGHTA and CDR2 is FQGTGA. The V and J ends lost 3 bases and 0 bases, in that order; junction bases with no gene match: 2. This CDR3 region has 16 residues. The CDR3 DNA sequence: TGTGCCAGCAGCTTCATAGCGGGGGCGAACACCGGGGAGCTGTTTTTT. It yields the protein CASSFIAGANTGELFF.

J is TRBJ2-3 and V is TRBV15; the match to TRBD1 covers 7 bases. CDR3 size: 15 residues. The germline gives CDR1 LNHNV, CDR2 YYDKDF (reference sequence). V lost 3 bases, J lost 2 bases, and 5 bases stayed unmatched. The CDR3 DNA follows: TGTGCCACCAGCAGGGCCGGACAGGCCACAGATACGCAGTATTTT. It translates to CATSRAGQATDTQYF.

The genes are TRBV5-6 and TRBJ2-3, with TRBD1 identical over 7 bases. The length of the CDR3 is 15 residues. CDR1 and CDR2 (germline): SGHDT, YYEEEE. Trimming at V came to 1 base and at J to 2 bases, leaving 4 bases not matched to a gene. The CDR3 spells CASSLYRGYTDTQYF. DNA for the CDR3: TGTGCCAGCAGCTTGTACAGGGGATACACAGATACGCAGTATTTT.

V and J are TRBV11-2 and TRBJ1-4, with unresolved D. Looked up from germline, CDR1 is SGHAT and CDR2 is FQNNGV. The CDR3 covers 16 residues. With 5 bases removed from V and 8 bases from J, the gap between germline ends came to 21 bases. The CDR3 protein is CASSIIGTRVGEKLFF. The CDR3 DNA sequence: TGTGCCAGCAGCATCATAGGTACGAGGGTCGGAGAAAAACTGTTTTTT.

This clone has more than one count but fewer than ten. V and J are TRBV2 and TRBJ2-2; 12 nucleotides match TRBD2. Germline V gene sequence: CDR1 SNHLY, CDR2 FYNNEI. V lost 5 bases and J lost 10; bases outside the gene matches: 8. The CDR3 consists of 15 residues. In DNA form, the CDR3 reads TGTGCCAGCAGTCCCTCTAGCGGGGGGGCCGAGGAGCTGTTTTTT. The encoded protein is CASSPSSGGAEELFF.

The chain has TRBV7-2 and TRBJ2-7, with 7 bases identical to TRBD2. V was clipped by 2 bases and J by 0 bases; unmatched bases: 1. Germline V CDR1 and CDR2: SGHTA, FQGNSA. The CDR3 is 14 amino acids. CDR3 coding DNA: TGTGCCAGCAGCTTAAGCGGGGCCTCCTACGAGCAGTACTTC. Encoded protein: CASSLSGASYEQYF.

The rearrangement joins TRBV7-2 to TRBJ1-3; D remains ambiguous. The ends were cut back, 6 bases at V and 4 bases at J, with 10 bases in the middle. This CDR3 has 13 residues. The V gene's germline CDR1 is SGHTA and CDR2 FQGNSA. CDR3 DNA sequence: TGTGCCAGCAGTCATCCCGTGGGAAACACCATATATTTT. Encoded protein: CASSHPVGNTIYF.